The entry below gives a single T cell receptor (beta chain) sequence along with its context. Its cognate antigen is unknown. CD45RO-negative cells were positively selected for CCR7, leaving out terminally differentiated effector memory CD45RA+ cells. Donors comprised only Caucasian adults living in Nashville, Tennessee. Germline-derived CDR1 and CDR2 are SQVTM and ANQGSEA. There are 12 residues in the CDR3. Unmatched junction bases numbered 4, after V lost 6 bases and J lost 4 bases. Libraries were prepared by immunoSEQ multiplex PCR; TCRdb keeps only in-frame clonotypes and omits some of them. The profile shows under 2,000,000 clones, approximately 95% of them singletons. The sample is drawn from a study of shared clonotypes between healthy human individuals. Regarding the study as a whole: Naive subsets typically showed greater estimated richness than memory subsets. The study sampled only blood, and tissue repertoires likely differ. Among non-shared clonotypes, generation probabilities were lower than among those shared by all four donors.

This TCR was recovered from a young man in good health. The sample taken for sequencing was naive CD8+ T cells sorted from blood. The rearrangement links TRBV29-1 to TRBJ2-7, with TRBD2 identical over 9 bases. The CDR3 spells CSVRGGEYEQYF. The CDR3 DNA reads as TGCAGCGTGCGGGGGGGCGAATACGAGCAGTACTTC.